The 2 T cell receptor beta chains in this list originate from one sample, sequenced in a study of cytomegalovirus exposure and HLA in healthy donors. The primer mix had 60 Vbeta and 13 Jbeta primers. The protocol was immunoSEQ multiplex PCR, while the TCRdb copy is restricted to in-frame clones and leaves out a portion. This table has fewer than 250,000 clones, approximately 83% appearing once. The specimen was PBMCs. All receptors come from a woman aged 45-59 years in good health and CMV-seropositive.

This clone was detected a few times. The chain has TRBV11-2 and TRBJ2-1; D is perhaps TRBD2 (6 bases). Germline CDR1 reads SGHAT; CDR2 reads FQNNGV. CDR3 length: 16 amino acids. Deletions cut 5 bases from V and 0 bases from J, with 14 bases between. The CDR3 sequence: CASSRGSESSYNEQFF. CDR3 nucleotide sequence: TGTGCCAGCAGCCGGGGGTCCGAGAGCTCCTACAATGAGCAGTTCTTC.

The table lists this clone with a few counts. The J gene is TRBJ1-1, the V gene TRBV16; D not certain. Trimming left V 3 bases short and J 1 base short, with 6 bases between. CDR1 and CDR2 from the germline V gene are KGHSY and FQNENV. There are 13 residues in the CDR3. CDR3 in amino acids: CASSHEKNTEAFF. DNA of the CDR3: TGTGCCAGCAGCCACGAGAAGAACACTGAAGCTTTCTTT.